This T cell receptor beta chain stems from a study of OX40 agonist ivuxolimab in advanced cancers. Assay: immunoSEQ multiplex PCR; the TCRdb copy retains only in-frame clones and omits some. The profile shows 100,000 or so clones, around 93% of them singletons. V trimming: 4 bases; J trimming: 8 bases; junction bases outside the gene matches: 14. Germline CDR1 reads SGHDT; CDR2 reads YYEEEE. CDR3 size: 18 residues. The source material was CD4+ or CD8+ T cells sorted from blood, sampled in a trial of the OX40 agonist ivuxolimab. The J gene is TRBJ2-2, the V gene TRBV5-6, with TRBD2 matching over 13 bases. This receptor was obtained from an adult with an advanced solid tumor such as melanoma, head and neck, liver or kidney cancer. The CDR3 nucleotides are TGTGCCAGCAGCCTACCTGGACTAGCGGGAGAGGGGGCAGGGGAGCTGTTTTTT. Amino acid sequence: CASSLPGLAGEGAGELFF.